This T cell receptor beta chain was recorded in a study of response to subunit inactivated influenza vaccine. This clonotype has at least ten counts. The antigen remains undetermined. Notes on the study in general: Authors suggested few new T cells are recruited by each seasonal influenza vaccination.

Using its own MiXCR run on the RT-PCR reads, TCRdb lists one record per CDR3 protein. The sample shows about 780,000 distinct CDR3 sequences, under 20% of them seen only once. This material consisted of PBMCs from blood, taken 4 to 6 days after vaccination. This TCR was recovered from a man in his fifties or sixties who received an inactivated influenza vaccine.

The chain's CDR3 is CASSVTANSYEQYF. DNA for the CDR3: TGTGCCAGCAGTGTGACGGCGAACTCCTACGAGCAGTACTTC. The gene calls are TRBV6-1 and TRBJ2-7; D is ambiguous. Germline CDR1 MNHNS, CDR2 SASEGT. The CDR3 has 14 residues. V was pared by 4 bases and J by 0 bases, with 10 bases between.